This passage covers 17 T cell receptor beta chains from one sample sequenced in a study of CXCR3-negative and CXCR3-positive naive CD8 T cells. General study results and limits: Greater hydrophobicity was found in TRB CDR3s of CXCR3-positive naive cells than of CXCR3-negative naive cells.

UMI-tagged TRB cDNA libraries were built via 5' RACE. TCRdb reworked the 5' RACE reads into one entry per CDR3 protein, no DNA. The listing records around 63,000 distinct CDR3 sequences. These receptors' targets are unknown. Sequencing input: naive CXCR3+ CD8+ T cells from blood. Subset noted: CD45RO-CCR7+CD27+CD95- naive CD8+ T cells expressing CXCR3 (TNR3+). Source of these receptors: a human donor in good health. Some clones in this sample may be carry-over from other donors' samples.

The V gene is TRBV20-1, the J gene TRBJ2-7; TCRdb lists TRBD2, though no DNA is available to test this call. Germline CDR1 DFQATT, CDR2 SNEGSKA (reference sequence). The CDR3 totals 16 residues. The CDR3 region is CSARALLAGDSYEQYF.

This CDR3 reads CASSYSLSGAYEQYF. This sequence joins TRBV6-6 and TRBJ2-7; TCRdb selects TRBD1, and the lack of DNA leaves this call unchecked. This CDR3 contains 15 residues. Per the germline V gene, CDR1 is MNHNY and CDR2 is SVGAGI (reference sequence).

The CDR3: CASSFLRDSPYFEQYF. The chain combines TRBV28 with TRBJ2-7; the D call from TCRdb, TRBD2, cannot be confirmed without DNA. Germline CDR1 MDHEN, CDR2 SYDVKM. This CDR3 contains 16 residues.

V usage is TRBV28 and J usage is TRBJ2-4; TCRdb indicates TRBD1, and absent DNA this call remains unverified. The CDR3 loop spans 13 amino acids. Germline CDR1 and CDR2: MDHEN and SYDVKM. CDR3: CASTTGGVDIQYF.

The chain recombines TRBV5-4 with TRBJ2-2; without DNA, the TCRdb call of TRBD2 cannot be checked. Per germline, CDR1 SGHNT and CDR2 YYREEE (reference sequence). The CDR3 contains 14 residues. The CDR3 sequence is CASRAGLNTGELFF.

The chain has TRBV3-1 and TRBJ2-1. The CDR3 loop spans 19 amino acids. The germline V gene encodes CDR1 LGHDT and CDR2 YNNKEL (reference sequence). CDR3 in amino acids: CASSQDPRSVGLRANEQFF.

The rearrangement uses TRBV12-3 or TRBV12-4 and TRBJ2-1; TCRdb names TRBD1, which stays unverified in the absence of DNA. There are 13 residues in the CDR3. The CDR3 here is CASSFRGTLEQFF.

The CDR3: CASSQWRQGACTEAFF. The chain uses TRBV21-1 and TRBJ1-1; with no DNA, the TCRdb D assignment of TRBD1 cannot be verified. TRBV21-1 is shown as a pseudogene. This CDR3 has 16 amino acids.

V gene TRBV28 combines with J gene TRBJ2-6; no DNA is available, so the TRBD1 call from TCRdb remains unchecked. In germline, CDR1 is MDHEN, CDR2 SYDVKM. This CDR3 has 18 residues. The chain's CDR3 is CASSPYSEGYSGANVLTF.

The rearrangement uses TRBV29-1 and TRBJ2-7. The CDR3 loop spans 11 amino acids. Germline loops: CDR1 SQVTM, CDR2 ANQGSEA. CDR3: CSVETRREQYF.

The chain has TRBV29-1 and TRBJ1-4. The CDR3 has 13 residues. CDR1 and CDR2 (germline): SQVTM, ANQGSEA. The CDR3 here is CSVALGNNEKLFF. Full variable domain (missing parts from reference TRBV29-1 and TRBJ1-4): SAVISQKPSRDICQRGTSLTIQCQVDSQVTMMFWYRQQPGQSLTLIATANQGSEATYESGFVIDKFPISRPNLTFSTLTVSNMSPEDSSIYLCSVALGNNEKLFFGSGTQLSVL.

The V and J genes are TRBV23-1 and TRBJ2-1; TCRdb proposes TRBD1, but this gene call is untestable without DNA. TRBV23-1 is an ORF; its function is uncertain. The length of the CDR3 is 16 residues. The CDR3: CASSQSGRDRGPEQFF.

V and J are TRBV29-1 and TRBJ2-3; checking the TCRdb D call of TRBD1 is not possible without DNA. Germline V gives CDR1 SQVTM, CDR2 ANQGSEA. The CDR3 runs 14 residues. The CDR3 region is CSVVWGDRPDTQYF.

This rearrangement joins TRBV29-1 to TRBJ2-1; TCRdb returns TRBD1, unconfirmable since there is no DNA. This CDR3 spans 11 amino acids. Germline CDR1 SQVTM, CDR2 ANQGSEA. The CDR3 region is CSVTHGTGEFF.

This CDR3 reads CASSPWTSGSFEQYF. The chain combines TRBV7-9 with TRBJ2-7; TCRdb's D call of TRBD2 is untestable without DNA. The germline V gene has CDR1 SEHNR and CDR2 FQNEAQ (reference sequence). The CDR3 consists of 15 residues.

CDR3 in amino acids: CSAWSGMGDTQYF. The chain is built from TRBV29-1 and TRBJ2-3; the TCRdb call, TRBD1, lacks DNA for checking. Per germline, CDR1 SQVTM and CDR2 ANQGSEA. The CDR3 length is 13 residues.

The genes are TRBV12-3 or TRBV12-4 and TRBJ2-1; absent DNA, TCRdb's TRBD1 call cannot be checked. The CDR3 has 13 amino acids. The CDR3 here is CASSLLKGNEQFF.